This TCR beta chain comes out of a study of blood T cell repertoires in COVID-19. Background on the study: Acute and convalescent COVID-19 specimens originated in the United States, Italy and Spain. Sources were T cells, B-cell-depleted T cells, or PBMCs; the material itself was cDNA or gDNA.

In the original processing: The authors estimated nucleated cell counts from reference gene primer amplification. Produced via immunoSEQ multiplex PCR; TCRdb's table is partial and in-frame only. V, J and clone size are those of that table, while D and trimming were read from the DNA. The sample yields around 82,000 clones, approximately 92% seen once. The CDR3 sequence is 14 residues long. V lost 0 bases and J lost 7, with 12 bases in between. Per the germline V gene, CDR1 is SGHVS and CDR2 is FQNEAQ. This sequence originates from a human donor in a cohort sampled during active COVID-19. The rearrangement joins TRBV7-8 to TRBJ1-2; D is possibly TRBD1 (6 bases). Sequencing was done on a sample of peripheral blood. CDR3 in DNA: TGTGCCAGCAGCTTAGCGGGAGACAGGAGTGGCTACACCTTC. It codes for CASSLAGDRSGYTF.